The text below deals with one T cell receptor beta chain. TCRdb keeps only in-frame clones here, not all; method: immunoSEQ multiplex PCR. The profile covers some 140,000 clones, with roughly 93% appearing a single time and under 4% taken by the ten largest. The source of the sample is a study of T cell responses to AZD1222 COVID-19 vaccine. Germline V gives CDR1 SGHRS, CDR2 YFSETQ. The CDR3 consists of 17 residues. The germline V and J ends were trimmed by 4 bases and 4 bases, with 20 bases remaining between them. The chain is built from TRBV5-1 and TRBJ1-4, with a tentative D call TRBD1 (6 bases). The sequence derives from an adult in good health. Sequenced here: peripheral blood, sampled on day 0 of AZD1222 vaccination. CDR3 nucleotides: TGCGCCAGCAGCCAAAACCCTACAGGGTCGAGTAATGAAAAACTGTTTTTT. This gives the protein CASSQNPTGSSNEKLFF.